This T cell receptor beta chain came from a study of T cells after yellow fever vaccination. Study-wide context: Fractions low in cell number were prepared with SMART-Seq v4 Ultra Low Input. The study, taken as a whole, reports: A weaker but faster secondary response was observed, peaking on day 5 versus 15.

A universal primer site and UMIs were added as TCR cDNA was made by 5'RACE template switching. TCRdb ran MiXCR on the 5' RACE reads and lists one entry per CDR3 protein. The sample holds a few hundred thousand distinct CDR3 sequences, around a tenth seen once. Of note for this clonotype: Its antigen is unidentified.

Trimming cost V 6 bases and J 2 bases, with 20 bases left between them. Germline CDR1 MNHNS, CDR2 SASEGT. This CDR3 spans 16 amino acids. The sample in question was PBMCs, obtained on the day of the first yellow fever vaccination. V is TRBV6-1 and J is TRBJ2-7; TRBD2 is a possible D gene (6 bases). The origin of this receptor is a man between 18 and 35 years old who received the YFV17D yellow fever vaccine. CDR3 sequence: CASRDLGRGPTYEQYF. The CDR3 DNA sequence: TGTGCCAGCAGGGATCTGGGGCGGGGCCCAACCTACGAGCAGTACTTC.